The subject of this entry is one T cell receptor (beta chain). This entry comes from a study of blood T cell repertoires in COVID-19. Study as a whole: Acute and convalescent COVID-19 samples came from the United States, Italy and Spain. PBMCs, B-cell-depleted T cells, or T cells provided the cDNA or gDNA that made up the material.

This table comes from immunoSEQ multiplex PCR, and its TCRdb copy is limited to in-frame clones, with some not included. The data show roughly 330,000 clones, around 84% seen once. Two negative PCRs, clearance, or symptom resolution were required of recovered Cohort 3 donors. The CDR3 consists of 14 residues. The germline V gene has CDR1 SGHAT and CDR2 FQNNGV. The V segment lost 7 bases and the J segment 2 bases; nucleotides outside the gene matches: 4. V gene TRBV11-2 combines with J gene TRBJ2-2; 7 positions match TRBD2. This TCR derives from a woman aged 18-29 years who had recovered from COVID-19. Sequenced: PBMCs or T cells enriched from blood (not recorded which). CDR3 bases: TGTGCCAGCAACGCGGGGGTAAACACCGGGGAGCTGTTTTTT. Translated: CASNAGVNTGELFF.